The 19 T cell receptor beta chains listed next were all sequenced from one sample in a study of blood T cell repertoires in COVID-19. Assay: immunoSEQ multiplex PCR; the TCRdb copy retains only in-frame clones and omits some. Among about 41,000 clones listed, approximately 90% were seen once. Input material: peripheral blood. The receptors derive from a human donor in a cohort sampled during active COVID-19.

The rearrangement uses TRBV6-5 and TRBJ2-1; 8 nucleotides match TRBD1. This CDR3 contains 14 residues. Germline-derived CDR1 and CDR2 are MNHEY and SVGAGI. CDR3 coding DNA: TGTGCTACCAGGGGGCAACCTTCCTACAATGAGCAGTTCTTC. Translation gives CATRGQPSYNEQFF.

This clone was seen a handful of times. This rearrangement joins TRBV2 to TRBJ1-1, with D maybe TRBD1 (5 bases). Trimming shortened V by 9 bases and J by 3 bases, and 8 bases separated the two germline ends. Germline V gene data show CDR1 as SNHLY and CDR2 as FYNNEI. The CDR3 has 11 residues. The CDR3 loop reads CARQEHTEAFF. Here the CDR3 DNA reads TGTGCCAGACAGGAACACACTGAAGCTTTCTTT.

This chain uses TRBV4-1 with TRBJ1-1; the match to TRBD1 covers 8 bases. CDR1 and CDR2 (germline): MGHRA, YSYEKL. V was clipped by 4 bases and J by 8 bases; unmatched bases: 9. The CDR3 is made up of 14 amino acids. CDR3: CASSPLGQAWEAFF. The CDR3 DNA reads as TGCGCCAGCAGCCCGCTGGGACAGGCGTGGGAAGCTTTCTTT.

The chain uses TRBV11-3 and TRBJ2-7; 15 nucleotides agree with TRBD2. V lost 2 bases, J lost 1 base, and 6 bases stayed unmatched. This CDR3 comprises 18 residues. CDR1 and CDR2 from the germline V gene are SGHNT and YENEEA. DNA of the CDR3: TGTGCCAGCAGCTTATTCGGGACTAGCGGGAGGTCGTCCTACGAGCAGTACTTC. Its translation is CASSLFGTSGRSSYEQYF. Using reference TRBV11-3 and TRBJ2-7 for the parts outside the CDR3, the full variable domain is EAGVVQSPRYKIIEKKQPVAFWCNPISGHNTLYWYLQNLGQGPELLIRYENEEAVDDSQLPKDRFSAERLKGVDSTLKIQPAELGDSAVYLCASSLFGTSGRSSYEQYFGPGTRLTVT.

The chain's CDR3 is CASSFPGQGHNEQFF. For the CDR3, the DNA is TGTGCCAGCAGTTTCCCCGGACAGGGGCACAATGAGCAGTTCTTC. V gene TRBV28 combines with J gene TRBJ2-1; 9 nucleotides agree with TRBD1. Trimming cost V 3 bases and J 5 bases; bases outside gene matches: 5. CDR3 size: 15 residues. Germline loops: CDR1 MDHEN, CDR2 SYDVKM.

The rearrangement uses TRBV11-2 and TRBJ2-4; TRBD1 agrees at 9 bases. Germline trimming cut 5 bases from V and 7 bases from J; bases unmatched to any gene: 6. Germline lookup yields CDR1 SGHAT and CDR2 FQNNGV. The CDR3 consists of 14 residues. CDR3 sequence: CASSESGQGNIQYF. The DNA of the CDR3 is TGTGCCAGCAGCGAGAGCGGACAGGGGAACATTCAGTACTTC.

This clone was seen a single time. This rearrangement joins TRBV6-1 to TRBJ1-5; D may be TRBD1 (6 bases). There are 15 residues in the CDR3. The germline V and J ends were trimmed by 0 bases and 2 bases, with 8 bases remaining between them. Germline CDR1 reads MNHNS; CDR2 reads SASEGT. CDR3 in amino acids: CASSEARTGNQPQHF. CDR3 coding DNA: TGTGCCAGCAGTGAAGCACGGACAGGCAATCAGCCCCAGCATTTT.

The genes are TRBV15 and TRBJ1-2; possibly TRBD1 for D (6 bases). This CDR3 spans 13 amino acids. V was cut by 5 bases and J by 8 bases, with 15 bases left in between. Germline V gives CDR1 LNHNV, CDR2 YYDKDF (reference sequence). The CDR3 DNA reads TGTGCCACCAGCCGCCTCGGGGGGCCCGGCTACACCTTC. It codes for CATSRLGGPGYTF.

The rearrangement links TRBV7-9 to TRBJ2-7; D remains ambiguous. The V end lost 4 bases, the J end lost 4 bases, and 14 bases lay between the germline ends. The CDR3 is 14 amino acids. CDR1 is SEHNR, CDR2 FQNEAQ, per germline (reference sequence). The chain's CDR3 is CASSSPRSIYEQYF. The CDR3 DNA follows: TGTGCCAGCAGCTCCCCCCGGTCAATATACGAGCAGTACTTC.

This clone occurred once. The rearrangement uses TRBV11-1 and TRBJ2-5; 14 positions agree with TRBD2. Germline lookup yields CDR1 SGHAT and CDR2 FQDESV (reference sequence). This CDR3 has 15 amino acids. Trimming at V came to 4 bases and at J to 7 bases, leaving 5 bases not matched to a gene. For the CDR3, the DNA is TGTGCCAGCAGCTCCGGGACTAGCGGGAGCGGGACCCAGTACTTC. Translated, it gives CASSSGTSGSGTQYF.

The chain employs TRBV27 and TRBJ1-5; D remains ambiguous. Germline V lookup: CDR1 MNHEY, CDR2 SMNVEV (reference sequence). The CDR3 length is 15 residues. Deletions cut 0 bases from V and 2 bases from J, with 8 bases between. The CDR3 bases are TGTGCCAGCAGTTTATCGGAGAGAGGCAATCAGCCCCAGCATTTT. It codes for CASSLSERGNQPQHF.

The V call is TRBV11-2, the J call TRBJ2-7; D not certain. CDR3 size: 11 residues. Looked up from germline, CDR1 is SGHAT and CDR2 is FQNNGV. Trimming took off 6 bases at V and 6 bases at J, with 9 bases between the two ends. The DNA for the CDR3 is TGTGCCAGCAGGTCAGCTAGCGAGCAGTACTTC. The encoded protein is CASRSASEQYF.

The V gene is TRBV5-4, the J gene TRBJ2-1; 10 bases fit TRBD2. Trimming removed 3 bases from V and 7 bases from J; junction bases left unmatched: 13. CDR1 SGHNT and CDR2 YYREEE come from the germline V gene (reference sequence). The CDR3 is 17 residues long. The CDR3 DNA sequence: TGTGCCAGCAGCTCGCCGGGACTAGCGTCGGGGGGAAATGAGCAGTTCTTC. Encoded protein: CASSSPGLASGGNEQFF.

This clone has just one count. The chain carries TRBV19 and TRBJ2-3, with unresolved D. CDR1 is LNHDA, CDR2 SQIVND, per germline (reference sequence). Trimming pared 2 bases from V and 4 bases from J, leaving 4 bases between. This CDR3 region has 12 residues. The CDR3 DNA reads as TGTGCCAGTAGTATACCCGCAGATACGCAGTATTTT. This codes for CASSIPADTQYF.

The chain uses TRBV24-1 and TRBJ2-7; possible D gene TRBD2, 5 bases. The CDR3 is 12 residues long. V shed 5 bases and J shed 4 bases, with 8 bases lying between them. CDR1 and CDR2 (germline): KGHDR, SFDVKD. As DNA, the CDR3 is TGTGCCACCAGTGGAGGGCCATACGAGCAGTACTTC. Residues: CATSGGPYEQYF.

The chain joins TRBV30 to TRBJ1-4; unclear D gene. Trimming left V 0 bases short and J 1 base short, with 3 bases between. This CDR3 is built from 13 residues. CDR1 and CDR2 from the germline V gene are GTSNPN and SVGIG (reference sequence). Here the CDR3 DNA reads TGTGCCTGGAGTGTACAAACTAATGAAAAACTGTTTTTT. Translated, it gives CAWSVQTNEKLFF.

The CDR3 spells CASSTDRGTNYGYTF. The CDR3 nucleotides read TGTGCCAGCAGTACTGACAGGGGAACTAACTATGGCTACACCTTC. The V gene is TRBV27, the J gene TRBJ1-2; 8 nucleotides match TRBD1. After removal of 5 bases from V and 0 bases from J, the junction contained 5 bases not matched to a gene. The CDR3 length is 15 residues. Looked up from germline, CDR1 is MNHEY and CDR2 is SMNVEV (reference sequence).

The CDR3 protein is CASSQGQGLATARHEQYF. The CDR3, as DNA: TGTGCCAGCAGCCAAGGGCAAGGACTAGCGACTGCTCGGCACGAGCAGTACTTC. This chain links TRBV14 with TRBJ2-7, with TRBD2 matching 9 bases. CDR1 and CDR2 from the germline V gene are SGHDN and FVKESK. The trim removed 1 base at V and 5 bases at J, leaving 15 bases unmatched. The CDR3 is 18 residues long. The full variable domain, with the rest looked up from reference TRBV14 and TRBJ2-7, is EAGVTQFPSHSVIEKGQTVTLRCDPISGHDNLYWYRRVMGKEIKFLLHFVKESKQDESGMPNNRFLAERTGGTYSTLKVQPAELEDSGVYFCASSQGQGLATARHEQYFGPGTRLTVT.

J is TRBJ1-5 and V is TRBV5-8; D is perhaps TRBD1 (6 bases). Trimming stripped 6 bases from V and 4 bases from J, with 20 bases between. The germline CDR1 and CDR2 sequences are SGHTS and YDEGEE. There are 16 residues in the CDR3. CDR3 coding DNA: TGTGCCAGCATCGCAATCCAGGGGCAAAGAAATCAGCCCCAGCATTTT. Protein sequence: CASIAIQGQRNQPQHF.